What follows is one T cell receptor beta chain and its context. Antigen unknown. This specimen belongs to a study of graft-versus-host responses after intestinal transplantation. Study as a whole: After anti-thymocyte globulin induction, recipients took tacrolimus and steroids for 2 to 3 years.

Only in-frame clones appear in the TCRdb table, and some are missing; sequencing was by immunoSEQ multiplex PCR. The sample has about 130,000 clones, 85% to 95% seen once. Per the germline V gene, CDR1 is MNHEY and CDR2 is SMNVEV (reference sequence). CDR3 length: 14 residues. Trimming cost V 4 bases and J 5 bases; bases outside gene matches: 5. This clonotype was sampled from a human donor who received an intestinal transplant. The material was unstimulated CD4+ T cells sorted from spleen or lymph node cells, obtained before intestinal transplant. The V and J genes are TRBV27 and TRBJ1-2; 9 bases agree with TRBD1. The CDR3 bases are TGTGCCAGCAGTTCCCGGGACAGGGCATATGGCTACACCTTC. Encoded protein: CASSSRDRAYGYTF.